This entry lists 26 T cell receptor beta chains sequenced from one sample in a study of T cell responses to AZD1222 COVID-19 vaccine. Assay used: immunoSEQ multiplex PCR; TCRdb lists only in-frame clones, some missing. The top ten hold about 4% of the sample, which has roughly 130,000 clones, roughly 90% seen once. The sequencing used peripheral blood, collected 28 days after the second AZD1222 dose. Receptor source: an adult who received the AZD1222 COVID-19 vaccine.

The chain uses TRBV5-4 and TRBJ1-6, with a tentative D call TRBD1 (5 bases). CDR1 is SGHNT and CDR2 is YYREEE in the germline V gene (reference sequence). Trimming took off 0 bases at V and 8 bases at J, with 15 bases between the two ends. There are 16 residues in the CDR3. The CDR3 sequence: CASSLGGGAGDSPLHF. CDR3 nucleotide sequence: TGTGCCAGCAGCTTGGGGGGAGGGGCTGGGGATTCACCCCTCCACTTT. Using reference TRBV5-4 and TRBJ1-6 for the parts outside the CDR3, the full variable domain is ETGVTQSPTHLIKTRGQQVTLRCSSQSGHNTVSWYQQALGQGPQFIFQYYREEENGRGNFPPRFSGLQFPNYSSELNVNALELDDSALYLCASSLGGGAGDSPLHFGNGTRLTVT.

V usage is TRBV6-5 and J usage is TRBJ2-7; D not resolved. The V gene lost 4 bases and the J gene lost 1 base, with 11 bases spanning the gap. This CDR3 contains 14 residues. Germline CDR1 MNHEY, CDR2 SVGAGI. For the CDR3, the DNA is TGTGCCAGCAGTTCTACTTTTCGTTCCTACGAGCAGTACTTC. Translation gives CASSSTFRSYEQYF.

The chain has TRBV28 and TRBJ1-3; perhaps TRBD1 as D (6 bases). Germline-derived CDR1 and CDR2 are MDHEN and SYDVKM. V was shortened by 4 bases and J by 2 bases, with 9 bases between the two germline ends. This CDR3 is 14 amino acids long. CDR3 nucleotide sequence: TGTGCCAGCAGTTGGGGGGCCGCTGGAAACACCATATATTTT. Amino acids: CASSWGAAGNTIYF.

The genes are TRBV29-1 and TRBJ1-4; D not resolved. This CDR3 spans 13 amino acids. Trimming took off 8 bases at V and 7 bases at J, with 17 bases between the two ends. Looked up from germline, CDR1 is SQVTM and CDR2 is ANQGSEA. As DNA, the CDR3 is TGCAGCCCCAGCCGCGGAATAGGTGAAAAACTGTTTTTT. Translated: CSPSRGIGEKLFF. Complete variable domain (other parts from reference TRBV29-1 and TRBJ1-4): SAVISQKPSRDICQRGTSLTIQCQVDSQVTMMFWYRQQPGQSLTLIATANQGSEATYESGFVIDKFPISRPNLTFSTLTVSNMSPEDSSIYLCSPSRGIGEKLFFGSGTQLSVL.

V usage is TRBV2 and J usage is TRBJ2-2; 9 bases fit TRBD2. CDR3 size: 17 residues. Germline loops: CDR1 SNHLY, CDR2 FYNNEI. V shed 2 bases and J 7 bases; nucleotides not matched to a gene: 11. The CDR3 protein is CASSEPLAGSRGGELFF. The CDR3 DNA reads as TGTGCCAGCAGTGAACCGCTAGCGGGGTCTCGGGGCGGGGAGCTGTTTTTT. Full variable domain (outside the CDR3, taken from reference TRBV2 and TRBJ2-2): EPEVTQTPSHQVTQMGQEVILRCVPISNHLYFYWYRQILGQKVEFLVSFYNNEISEKSEIFDDQFSVERPDGSNFTLKIRSTKLEDSAMYFCASSEPLAGSRGGELFFGEGSRLTVL.

The chain combines TRBV19 with TRBJ1-2, with D possibly TRBD1 on 5 matching bases. Germline CDR1 is LNHDA and CDR2 is SQIVND (reference sequence). The CDR3 is 13 residues long. The V end lost 3 bases, the J end lost 8 bases, and 13 bases lay between the germline ends. CDR3 coding DNA: TGTGCCAGTAGTATCAACCAGGGCTCGGGCTACACCTTC. Its protein is CASSINQGSGYTF.

The chain is built from TRBV5-6 and TRBJ2-5, with D perhaps matching TRBD2 (6 bases). The CDR3 spans 17 residues. Germline CDR1 SGHDT, CDR2 YYEEEE. V was clipped by 0 bases and J by 2 bases, with 17 bases between them. The CDR3 DNA reads as TGTGCCAGCAGCTTGGGTACGACTAGTAGACGGCAAGAGACCCAGTACTTC. This codes for CASSLGTTSRRQETQYF.

This chain uses TRBV5-1 with TRBJ2-3; maybe TRBD2 (6 bases). With 0 bases removed from V and 4 bases from J, the gap between germline ends came to 12 bases. The germline gives CDR1 SGHRS, CDR2 YFSETQ. The CDR3 consists of 15 residues. CDR3 in DNA: TGCGCCAGCAGCTTGGCGGCGGGGTCGTCAGATACGCAGTATTTT. Its translation is CASSLAAGSSDTQYF.

The chain uses TRBV5-1 and TRBJ1-4; 9 bases line up with TRBD1. The CDR3 spans 17 residues. The germline gives CDR1 SGHRS, CDR2 YFSETQ. Trimming took 5 bases from V and 6 from J; bases not matched to a gene: 14. The CDR3 loop reads CASSPGARGQGYEKLFF. The CDR3, as DNA: TGCGCCAGCAGTCCAGGGGCAAGGGGACAGGGTTATGAAAAACTGTTTTTT.

This clone appeared a single time. The chain combines TRBV19 with TRBJ2-2; D gene ambiguous. CDR3 length: 13 amino acids. Germline lookup yields CDR1 LNHDA and CDR2 SQIVND (reference sequence). V was cut by 0 bases and J by 5 bases, with 4 bases left in between. CDR3 amino acids: CASSIDRTGELFF. CDR3 bases: TGTGCCAGTAGTATAGATCGGACCGGGGAGCTGTTTTTT.

The rearrangement uses TRBV7-3 and TRBJ1-2; D gene unclear. Trimming took off 8 bases at V and 6 bases at J, with 7 bases between the two ends. The CDR3 sequence is 10 residues long. The germline V gene has CDR1 SGHTA and CDR2 FQGTGA. The CDR3 sequence is CASLGDGYTF. CDR3 bases: TGTGCCAGCCTGGGAGATGGCTACACCTTC. The full variable domain, with the rest looked up from reference TRBV7-3 and TRBJ1-2, is GAGVSQTPSNKVTEKGKYVELRCDPISGHTALYWYRQSLGQGPEFLIYFQGTGAADDSGLPNDRFFAVRPEGSVSTLKIQRTERGDSAVYLCASLGDGYTFGSGTRLTVV.

Regarding this clone: At the DNA level, this CDR3 is encoded by other sequences in the same sample as well. V and J are TRBV12-3 or TRBV12-4 and TRBJ1-5; TRBD1 is a possible D gene (5 bases). Trimming took 3 bases from V and 7 from J, leaving 7 bases between them. The CDR3 runs to 12 residues. The CDR3 sequence: CASSLGVQPQHF. The CDR3 coding sequence is TGTGCCAGCAGTTTGGGGGTCCAGCCCCAGCATTTT.

V is TRBV27 and J is TRBJ2-5; 8 bases are a match to TRBD2. CDR1 is MNHEY and CDR2 is SMNVEV in the germline V gene (reference sequence). This CDR3 is built from 16 residues. The junction had 11 bases not matched to a gene; V was cut back by 4 bases and J by 4 bases. This chain's CDR3 is CASSSPGLGGRETQYF. CDR3 nucleotide sequence: TGTGCCAGCAGTTCTCCGGGACTAGGAGGGCGAGAGACCCAGTACTTC.

This chain uses TRBV24-1 with TRBJ2-5; 16 bases are shared with TRBD2. Per the germline V gene, CDR1 is KGHDR and CDR2 is SFDVKD. After removal of 6 bases from V and 5 bases from J, the junction contained 5 bases not matched to a gene. This CDR3 comprises 16 residues. The CDR3 coding sequence is TGTGCCACCAGTAAGGGACTAGCGGGGGGGCGCGAGACCCAGTACTTC. Protein product: CATSKGLAGGRETQYF.

The V gene is TRBV29-1, the J gene TRBJ1-1; D call uncertain. Germline CDR1 is SQVTM and CDR2 is ANQGSEA. The CDR3 consists of 16 residues. V shed 4 bases and J shed 1 base, with 19 bases lying between them. The CDR3 is CSVGVLFRWTNTEAFF. The CDR3 DNA follows: TGCAGCGTTGGGGTGTTGTTTCGGTGGACGAACACTGAAGCTTTCTTT.

This rearrangement joins TRBV28 to TRBJ2-6; maybe TRBD2 (6 bases). V dropped 2 bases and J dropped 0 bases, with 17 bases sitting between them. The length of the CDR3 is 19 residues. Germline-derived CDR1 and CDR2 are MDHEN and SYDVKM. The DNA of the CDR3 is TGTGCCAGCAGTTTAGGTTTGGGGGGACGCCCCTCTGGGGCCAACGTCCTGACTTTC. It encodes CASSLGLGGRPSGANVLTF.

The rearrangement links TRBV5-6 to TRBJ1-2; the D is unclear. Germline V gene lookup returns CDR1 SGHDT and CDR2 YYEEEE. V was clipped by 5 bases and J by 5 bases, with 13 bases between them. The CDR3 totals 13 residues. As DNA, the CDR3 is TGTGCCAGCAGGCGGAGACGACTGTATGGCTACACCTTC. Its protein is CASRRRRLYGYTF.

The chain employs TRBV9 and TRBJ1-2; D remains ambiguous. The V and J ends lost 0 bases and 4 bases respectively, with 16 bases between them. The CDR3 totals 16 residues. CDR1 is SGDLS and CDR2 is YYNGEE in the germline V gene. CDR3 bases: TGTGCCAGCAGCGTAGGGCCCCAAGTACTACCCTATGGCTACACCTTC. Translating gives CASSVGPQVLPYGYTF.

This chain connects TRBV9 to TRBJ2-2; D remains ambiguous. From germline, CDR1 is SGDLS and CDR2 YYNGEE. This CDR3 comprises 12 residues. The V end lost 3 bases, the J end lost 5 bases, and 5 bases lay between the germline ends. The CDR3 here is CASSGVTGELFF. CDR3 DNA: TGTGCCAGCAGCGGGGTAACCGGGGAGCTGTTTTTT.

CDR3 amino acids: CASRATDEAETQYF. CDR3 coding DNA: TGTGCCAGCAGGGCGACGGACGAGGCGGAGACCCAGTACTTC. The chain carries TRBV2 and TRBJ2-5, with no clear D. Germline V gene lookup returns CDR1 SNHLY and CDR2 FYNNEI. The germline V and J ends were trimmed by 6 bases and 5 bases, with 16 bases remaining between them. The CDR3 loop spans 14 amino acids.

This clone was observed once. The V and J genes are TRBV6-6 and TRBJ2-2, with D possibly being TRBD1 (5 bases). The V gene's germline CDR1 is MNHNY and CDR2 SVGAGI (reference sequence). The CDR3 length is 16 residues. V was shortened by 4 bases and J by 6 bases, with 18 bases between the two germline ends. The CDR3 region is CASSSRPLGAPGELFF. As DNA, the CDR3 is TGTGCCAGCAGTTCTCGGCCCTTAGGGGCCCCCGGGGAGCTGTTTTTT.

The chain carries TRBV27 and TRBJ1-2; tentatively, D is TRBD1 (5 bases). V lost 0 bases and J 2 bases, leaving 13 bases between the germline ends. The germline gives CDR1 MNHEY, CDR2 SMNVEV (reference sequence). CDR3 size: 16 residues. Written as DNA, the CDR3 is TGTGCCAGCAGTTTATCTATACCGGGACGCAACTATGGCTACACCTTC. Its protein product is CASSLSIPGRNYGYTF.

The chain employs TRBV14 and TRBJ2-5, with D perhaps TRBD1 (6 bases). Between the trimmed V and J ends, which lost 0 bases and 5 bases, there was a span of 13 bases. The germline V gene has CDR1 SGHDN and CDR2 FVKESK. The CDR3 length is 15 residues. CDR3 DNA: TGTGCCAGCAGCCAAGAGGGCAGGGGAAGGGAGACCCAGTACTTC. The encoded protein is CASSQEGRGRETQYF.

V gene TRBV18 combines with J gene TRBJ2-2; no reliable D call. The V end lost 3 bases, the J end lost 6 bases, and 11 bases lay between the germline ends. Looked up from germline, CDR1 is KGHSH and CDR2 is LQKENI. This CDR3 is built from 14 residues. CDR3 region: CASSPDRTAGELFF. DNA of the CDR3: TGTGCCAGCTCACCCGATAGAACGGCCGGGGAGCTGTTTTTT.

The chain is built from TRBV11-2 and TRBJ2-1, with D tentatively TRBD2 (6 bases). The ends were cut back, 5 bases at V and 0 bases at J, with 14 bases in the middle. This CDR3 is 16 amino acids long. Germline V gene sequence: CDR1 SGHAT, CDR2 FQNNGV. CDR3 bases: TGTGCCAGCAGCACGCCGGAGGGGAGCTCCTACAATGAGCAGTTCTTC. Its translation is CASSTPEGSSYNEQFF.

The V and J genes are TRBV24-1 and TRBJ2-3, with unresolved D. The CDR3 runs to 18 residues. The V end was cut by 1 base, the J end by 1 base, with 17 bases between. CDR1 KGHDR and CDR2 SFDVKD come from the germline V gene. CDR3 amino acids: CATSDLVVGAIGTDTQYF. The CDR3 nucleotides are TGTGCCACCAGTGATTTAGTGGTTGGAGCCATTGGCACAGATACGCAGTATTTT.